The rows below give T cell receptor beta chains drawn from one sample of a study of blood T cell repertoires in COVID-19. TCRdb's table, derived via immunoSEQ multiplex PCR, lists solely in-frame clones and lacks some. The sample lists 200,000 to 250,000 clones, 70% to 90% seen once, with around 6.4% in the top ten. The sequencing input was peripheral blood. The receptors were sampled from a woman aged 60-75 years with active or convalescent COVID-19. CDR3s include the opening cysteine and the closing phenylalanine or tryptophan. D genes are given only for firm matches. Clone size is stated in some rows and not others, as once, few, many or a class when expanded.

J gene: TRBJ2-5
D gene: .
clone size: .
V gene: TRBV11-2
CDR3 protein: CASSRVGQGETQYF
CDR3 DNA: TGTGCCAGCAGCCGTGTTGGGCAAGGAGAGACCCAGTACTTC

J gene: TRBJ1-4
D gene: TRBD1
clone size: once
V gene: TRBV19
CDR3 protein: CASRRTGTNEKLFF
CDR3 DNA: TGTGCCAGCCGACGGACAGGGACTAATGAAAAACTGTTTTTT

J gene: TRBJ2-2
D gene: TRBD2
clone size: .
V gene: TRBV7-2
CDR3 protein: CASSSRLAPFGELFF
CDR3 DNA: TGTGCCAGCAGCTCTAGACTAGCGCCCTTCGGGGAGCTGTTTTTT

J gene: TRBJ1-4
D gene: .
clone size: .
V gene: TRBV18
CDR3 protein: CASSPAGAYEKLFF
CDR3 DNA: TGTGCCAGCTCACCGGCAGGCGCCTATGAAAAACTGTTTTTT

J gene: TRBJ2-3
D gene: .
clone size: .
V gene: TRBV29-1
CDR3 protein: CSVDGDTGPPDFSTDTQYF
CDR3 DNA: TGCAGCGTCGACGGAGACACAGGTCCTCCCGACTTTAGCACAGATACGCAGTATTTT

J gene: TRBJ2-2
D gene: TRBD2
clone size: .
V gene: TRBV24-1
CDR3 protein: CATSDYTSRGGTGELFF
CDR3 DNA: TGTGCCACCAGTGATTATACTAGCCGGGGGGGCACCGGGGAGCTGTTTTTT

J gene: TRBJ1-1
D gene: .
clone size: once
V gene: TRBV6-6
CDR3 protein: CASSYRTDMNTEAFF
CDR3 DNA: TGTGCCAGCAGTTACCGGACAGACATGAACACTGAAGCTTTCTTT

J gene: TRBJ1-5
D gene: TRBD1
clone size: .
V gene: TRBV24-1
CDR3 protein: CATSDPDRGSNQPQHF
CDR3 DNA: TGTGCCACCAGTGACCCTGACAGGGGTAGCAATCAGCCCCAGCATTTT

J gene: TRBJ1-5
D gene: .
clone size: .
V gene: TRBV6-6
CDR3 protein: CASSYPRGWGDQPQHF
CDR3 DNA: TGTGCCAGCAGCTACCCAAGGGGATGGGGGGATCAGCCCCAGCATTTT

J gene: TRBJ2-2
D gene: TRBD1
clone size: .
V gene: TRBV5-1
CDR3 protein: CASSLDTGGTGELFF
CDR3 DNA: TGCGCCAGCAGCTTAGACACAGGGGGCACCGGGGAGCTGTTTTTT

J gene: TRBJ1-1
D gene: .
clone size: .
V gene: TRBV19
CDR3 protein: CASRENRVTEAFF
CDR3 DNA: TGTGCCAGTAGAGAAAACAGGGTGACTGAAGCTTTCTTT

J gene: TRBJ2-1
D gene: .
clone size: .
V gene: TRBV7-9
CDR3 protein: CASSLSVSTYNEQFF
CDR3 DNA: TGTGCCAGCAGCTTATCAGTTTCAACCTACAATGAGCAGTTCTTC

J gene: TRBJ2-5
D gene: TRBD2
clone size: .
V gene: TRBV7-2
CDR3 protein: CASSSGSLREAQYF
CDR3 DNA: TGTGCCAGCAGTAGCGGGAGTCTTCGAGAGGCCCAGTACTTC

J gene: TRBJ2-3
D gene: TRBD2
clone size: .
V gene: TRBV7-2
CDR3 protein: CASSYGTSGGPHTDTQYF
CDR3 DNA: TGTGCCAGCAGCTATGGTACTTCGGGAGGGCCCCACACAGATACGCAGTATTTT

J gene: TRBJ2-1
D gene: .
clone size: .
V gene: TRBV28
CDR3 protein: CASYGGYNEQFF
CDR3 DNA: TGTGCCAGCTACGGGGGATACAATGAGCAGTTCTTC

J gene: TRBJ1-2
D gene: .
clone size: .
V gene: TRBV21-1
CDR3 protein: CASSQDRDSNYGYTF
CDR3 DNA: TGTGCCAGCAGTCAAGACCGGGACAGCAACTATGGCTACACCTTC

J gene: TRBJ1-1
D gene: TRBD1
clone size: .
V gene: TRBV3-1/TRBV3-2
CDR3 protein: CASSLTGEAEAFF
CDR3 DNA: TGTGCCAGCAGCCTGACAGGGGAGGCTGAAGCTTTCTTT

J gene: TRBJ1-5
D gene: .
clone size: few
V gene: TRBV29-1
CDR3 protein: CSVSVTGLSQPQHF
CDR3 DNA: TGCAGCGTTTCGGTTACAGGGTTAAGTCAGCCCCAGCATTTT

J gene: TRBJ1-5
D gene: .
clone size: few
V gene: TRBV6-2/TRBV6-3
CDR3 protein: CASSPGVGGNQPQHF
CDR3 DNA: TGTGCCAGCAGTCCAGGGGTAGGAGGCAATCAGCCCCAGCATTTT

J gene: TRBJ1-1
D gene: .
clone size: .
V gene: TRBV5-1
CDR3 protein: CASSLHWARSQSPNTEAFF
CDR3 DNA: TGCGCCAGCAGCTTACACTGGGCGAGATCTCAATCACCGAACACTGAAGCTTTCTTT

J gene: TRBJ2-1
D gene: .
clone size: .
V gene: TRBV3-1/TRBV3-2
CDR3 protein: CASSDGAGSYNEQFF
CDR3 DNA: TGTGCCAGCAGCGATGGTGCGGGGTCCTACAATGAGCAGTTCTTC

J gene: TRBJ1-1
D gene: .
clone size: .
V gene: TRBV3-1/TRBV3-2
CDR3 protein: CASSQGHSNTEAFF
CDR3 DNA: TGTGCCAGCAGCCAAGGACATTCGAACACTGAAGCTTTCTTT

J gene: TRBJ2-4
D gene: .
clone size: .
V gene: TRBV30
CDR3 protein: CAWSPGEGAKNIQYF
CDR3 DNA: TGTGCCTGGAGCCCGGGGGAAGGAGCCAAAAACATTCAGTACTTC

J gene: TRBJ1-2
D gene: .
clone size: once
V gene: TRBV21-1
CDR3 protein: CASSTVDGYTF
CDR3 DNA: TGTGCCAGCAGCACGGTGGATGGCTACACCTTC

J gene: TRBJ2-6
D gene: TRBD1
clone size: .
V gene: TRBV5-6
CDR3 protein: CASSPPTGTLSGANVLTF
CDR3 DNA: TGTGCCAGCAGCCCTCCGACAGGGACCCTCTCTGGGGCCAACGTCCTGACTTTC

J gene: TRBJ2-3
D gene: TRBD2
clone size: .
V gene: TRBV5-1
CDR3 protein: CASSFSGNRADTQYF
CDR3 DNA: TGCGCCAGCAGCTTTAGCGGGAATCGTGCAGATACGCAGTATTTT

J gene: TRBJ1-5
D gene: .
clone size: .
V gene: TRBV13
CDR3 protein: CASSWGRFRDREPQHF
CDR3 DNA: TGTGCCAGCAGCTGGGGTAGGTTCAGGGATCGGGAGCCCCAGCATTTT

J gene: TRBJ2-6
D gene: .
clone size: .
V gene: TRBV28
CDR3 protein: CASRGRPGANVLTF
CDR3 DNA: TGTGCCAGCAGGGGGCGTCCCGGGGCCAACGTCCTGACTTTC

J gene: TRBJ2-3
D gene: TRBD1
clone size: .
V gene: TRBV7-8
CDR3 protein: CASSNPGTGRQDTQYF
CDR3 DNA: TGTGCCAGCAGCAACCCCGGGACAGGGAGGCAAGATACGCAGTATTTT

J gene: TRBJ1-1
D gene: .
clone size: .
V gene: TRBV6-5
CDR3 protein: CASSLTQGRAEAFF
CDR3 DNA: TGTGCCAGCAGTTTGACACAGGGCCGCGCTGAAGCTTTCTTT

J gene: TRBJ2-5
D gene: TRBD2
clone size: .
V gene: TRBV5-1
CDR3 protein: CASSLAAGARETQYF
CDR3 DNA: TGCGCCAGCAGCTTGGCAGCGGGGGCCAGGGAGACCCAGTACTTC

J gene: TRBJ1-4
D gene: .
clone size: .
V gene: TRBV27
CDR3 protein: CASSTGDLRGKLFF
CDR3 DNA: TGTGCCAGTAGTACGGGGGATCTAAGAGGAAAACTGTTTTTT

J gene: TRBJ2-3
D gene: TRBD2
clone size: .
V gene: TRBV5-4
CDR3 protein: CASSLKGGTDTQYF
CDR3 DNA: TGTGCCAGCAGCTTGAAGGGAGGGACAGATACGCAGTATTTT

J gene: TRBJ1-2
D gene: TRBD1
clone size: .
V gene: TRBV9
CDR3 protein: CASSVEGTGEGYTF
CDR3 DNA: TGTGCCAGCAGCGTAGAGGGGACAGGGGAGGGCTACACCTTC

J gene: TRBJ2-2
D gene: .
clone size: .
V gene: TRBV2
CDR3 protein: CASSTTGELFF
CDR3 DNA: TGTGCCAGCAGTACAACCGGGGAGCTGTTTTTT

J gene: TRBJ1-1
D gene: TRBD1
clone size: .
V gene: TRBV4-1
CDR3 protein: CASSHPGTGPTEAFF
CDR3 DNA: TGCGCCAGCAGCCATCCCGGGACAGGGCCCACTGAAGCTTTCTTT

J gene: TRBJ1-2
D gene: .
clone size: few
V gene: TRBV4-1
CDR3 protein: CASSQDRDGNYGYTF
CDR3 DNA: TGCGCCAGCAGCCAAGACCGAGACGGGAACTATGGCTACACCTTC

J gene: TRBJ2-2
D gene: .
clone size: .
V gene: TRBV5-4
CDR3 protein: CASSLPTANTGELFF
CDR3 DNA: TGTGCCAGCAGCCTCCCGACAGCGAACACCGGGGAGCTGTTTTTT

J gene: TRBJ2-7
D gene: .
clone size: .
V gene: TRBV19
CDR3 protein: CASSIRDSPAYEQYF
CDR3 DNA: TGTGCCAGTAGTATCCGGGACTCTCCGGCCTACGAGCAGTACTTC

J gene: TRBJ1-5
D gene: .
clone size: .
V gene: TRBV7-2
CDR3 protein: CASSWGGWGSNQPQHF
CDR3 DNA: TGTGCCAGCAGCTGGGGGGGCTGGGGCAGCAATCAGCCCCAGCATTTT

J gene: TRBJ1-1
D gene: .
clone size: .
V gene: TRBV29-1
CDR3 protein: CSVEDRRWGRLDTEAFF
CDR3 DNA: TGCAGCGTTGAAGATCGTCGGTGGGGGCGCTTGGACACTGAAGCTTTCTTT